This passage covers 20 T cell receptor beta chains from one sample sequenced in a study of T cell changes during pregnancy in multiple sclerosis. Method: immunoSEQ multiplex PCR; TCRdb's copy keeps in-frame clones and lacks some. The table lists about 57,000 clones, about 90% of them singletons. This sample comprised CD4+ T cells from peripheral blood mononuclear cells, obtained in the second trimester of pregnancy. These receptors came from a female donor with multiple sclerosis, enrolled in a pregnancy study.

This clone was found a few times. V usage is TRBV29-1 and J usage is TRBJ2-3; weak D call: TRBD1 (6 bases). Trimming removed 7 bases from V and 4 bases from J, with 9 bases in between. Per germline, CDR1 SQVTM and CDR2 ANQGSEA. This CDR3 has 11 amino acids. CDR3 sequence: CSAGQPDTQYF. CDR3 in DNA: TGCAGCGCCGGACAGCCAGATACGCAGTATTTT.

The V and J genes are TRBV28 and TRBJ2-5, with 9 bases aligning to TRBD1. CDR1 is MDHEN, CDR2 SYDVKM, per germline. There are 13 residues in the CDR3. The ends lost 6 bases at V and 5 bases at J; junction bases unmatched: 4. CDR3 sequence reads: CASRRQGEETQYF. DNA of the CDR3: TGTGCCAGCAGGCGACAGGGGGAGGAGACCCAGTACTTC.

J is TRBJ2-7 and V is TRBV7-8; the match to TRBD2 covers 11 bases. The CDR3 is 14 amino acids. Trimming removed 1 base from V and 6 bases from J; junction bases left unmatched: 2. CDR1 and CDR2 (germline): SGHVS, FQNEAQ. The CDR3, as DNA: TGTGCCAGCAGCTTAGACCTAGCGGGAGGCGAGCAGTACTTC. Amino acids: CASSLDLAGGEQYF.

The rearrangement uses TRBV5-8 and TRBJ1-5; TRBD1 agrees at 10 bases. With V trimmed by 0 bases and J by 2 bases, 2 bases remained unmatched. This CDR3 spans 16 amino acids. The germline CDR1 and CDR2 sequences are SGHTS and YDEGEE. The CDR3 sequence is CASSLGQGARNQPQHF. DNA for the CDR3: TGTGCCAGCAGCTTGGGACAGGGGGCTCGCAATCAGCCCCAGCATTTT. The full variable domain, with the rest looked up from reference TRBV5-8 and TRBJ1-5, is EAGVTQSPTHLIKTRGQQATLRCSPISGHTSVYWYQQALGLGLQFLLWYDEGEERNRGNFPPRFSGRQFPNYSSELNVNALELEDSALYLCASSLGQGARNQPQHFGDGTRLSIL.

The rearrangement uses TRBV7-2 and TRBJ2-2; D is undetermined. Germline V gives CDR1 SGHTA, CDR2 FQGNSA. CDR3 length equals 14 residues. Trimming left V 2 bases short and J 4 bases short, with 8 bases between. CDR3 DNA: TGTGCCAGCAGCTTAAACGCAGGCACCGGGGAGCTGTTTTTT. Its protein product is CASSLNAGTGELFF.

This chain connects TRBV7-6 to TRBJ2-7; 12 positions match TRBD2. V trimming: 1 base; J trimming: 4 bases; junction bases outside the gene matches: 5. The CDR3 extends over 16 amino acids. Germline V gene data show CDR1 as SGHVS and CDR2 as FNYEAQ. CDR3 region: CASSLGDLAGGYEQYF. In DNA form, the CDR3 reads TGTGCCAGCAGCTTAGGGGATCTAGCGGGGGGGTACGAGCAGTACTTC.

This clone was observed once. The gene calls are TRBV6-5 and TRBJ1-1; a possible D gene is TRBD1 (5 bases). Germline V gene data show CDR1 as MNHEY and CDR2 as SVGAGI. Trimming pared 6 bases from V and 1 base from J, leaving 12 bases between. This CDR3 has 14 amino acids. The CDR3 DNA reads TGTGCCAGCAGGAGAGGAGGGGCGAACACTGAAGCTTTCTTT. It encodes CASRRGGANTEAFF.

V gene TRBV9 combines with J gene TRBJ2-3; the match to TRBD2 covers 14 bases. The trim removed 3 bases at V and 3 bases at J, leaving 9 bases unmatched. The CDR3 consists of 18 residues. Germline V CDR1 and CDR2: SGDLS, YYNGEE. The DNA for the CDR3 is TGTGCCAGCAGCGACCCTCTCAGGACTAGCGGGGGGACAGATACGCAGTATTTT. Translating it yields CASSDPLRTSGGTDTQYF.

J is TRBJ2-7 and V is TRBV7-2; no firm D call. This CDR3 comprises 12 residues. The germline V and J ends were trimmed by 2 bases and 9 bases, with 11 bases remaining between them. CDR1 and CDR2 from the germline V gene are SGHTA and FQGNSA. The CDR3 is CASSLTAVGQYF. The CDR3 coding sequence is TGTGCCAGCAGCTTAACGGCGGTCGGGCAGTACTTC.

The chain uses TRBV30 and TRBJ2-5, with D possibly TRBD2 on 6 matching bases. Trimming left V 0 bases short and J 3 bases short, with 8 bases between. Germline loops: CDR1 GTSNPN, CDR2 SVGIG (reference sequence). The CDR3 totals 13 residues. The CDR3 spells CAWSVGGEETQYF. The CDR3 bases are TGTGCCTGGAGTGTAGGAGGGGAAGAGACCCAGTACTTC.

Comments on this clone: Other DNA sequences from this sample encode an identical CDR3 as well. The J gene is TRBJ2-3, the V gene TRBV5-1; perhaps TRBD2 as D (5 bases). Trimming pared 0 bases from V and 3 bases from J, leaving 11 bases between. The CDR3 is 15 residues long. The V gene's germline CDR1 is SGHRS and CDR2 YFSETQ. This chain's CDR3 is CASSLDQPGTDTQYF. Written as DNA, the CDR3 is TGCGCCAGCAGCTTGGATCAGCCGGGGACAGATACGCAGTATTTT.

The chain uses TRBV7-9 and TRBJ2-2; maybe TRBD1 (5 bases). Germline V gene data show CDR1 as SEHNR and CDR2 as FQNEAQ (reference sequence). The CDR3 runs 13 residues. V lost 3 bases, J lost 5 bases, and 7 bases lay in between. In nucleotides, the CDR3 is TGTGCCAGCAGCTTCCAGGGAACCGGGGAGCTGTTTTTT. This gives the protein CASSFQGTGELFF.

The V call is TRBV5-1, the J call TRBJ2-3; D may be TRBD2 (6 bases). CDR3 length: 15 residues. CDR1 is SGHRS and CDR2 is YFSETQ in the germline V gene. The V end lost 0 bases, the J end lost 2 bases, and 10 bases lay between the germline ends. The DNA of the CDR3 is TGCGCCAGCAGCTTGGATCCTAGCGACACAGATACGCAGTATTTT. Residues: CASSLDPSDTDTQYF.

This chain connects TRBV4-1 to TRBJ1-2, with TRBD1 matching 8 bases. There are 18 residues in the CDR3. The germline gives CDR1 MGHRA, CDR2 YSYEKL. Losses at the gene ends were 2 bases for V and 8 bases for J; bases not matched to a gene: 19. CDR3: CASSQSPGQEIPIEGYTF. CDR3 DNA sequence: TGCGCCAGCAGCCAAAGTCCGGGACAGGAAATTCCAATCGAAGGCTACACCTTC.

V is TRBV12-5 and J is TRBJ1-2; D call uncertain. Germline lookup yields CDR1 LGHNT and CDR2 FRNRAP. Trimming took 0 bases from V and 1 from J, leaving 15 bases between them. The CDR3 consists of 17 residues. The CDR3 DNA is TGTGCTAGTGGTTTGGTACTAAATCGGGGTGGTAACTATGGCTACACCTTC. Residues: CASGLVLNRGGNYGYTF.

The gene calls are TRBV10-3 and TRBJ1-1, with TRBD1 matching over 8 bases. Unmatched junction bases numbered 14, after V lost 6 bases and J lost 8 bases. Germline V gene sequence: CDR1 ENHRY, CDR2 SYGVKD. This CDR3 spans 15 amino acids. Written as DNA, the CDR3 is TGTGCCATCAGGAGGACAGCAGGGGGCCAATCGGAAGCTTTCTTT. Its protein is CAIRRTAGGQSEAFF.

The chain employs TRBV11-1 and TRBJ2-7, with TRBD2 matching over 9 bases. CDR1 is SGHAT and CDR2 is FQDESV in the germline V gene (reference sequence). J gave up 6 bases and V 5 bases, and 11 bases lay outside the gene matches. The CDR3 sequence is 15 residues long. As DNA, the CDR3 is TGTGCCAGCAGCCCACCGGGACTAGCTCTCTCCGAGCAGTACTTC. It is translated as CASSPPGLALSEQYF.

The rearrangement uses TRBV5-6 and TRBJ1-2; no clear D. The CDR3 runs to 14 residues. The V gene's germline CDR1 is SGHDT and CDR2 YYEEEE. V lost 1 base and J lost 4, with 11 bases in between. The CDR3 loop is CASSLSLGSYGYTF. The CDR3 coding sequence is TGTGCCAGCAGCTTGAGTTTGGGGAGCTATGGCTACACCTTC.

The chain has TRBV5-1 and TRBJ1-3; 7 bases agree with TRBD1. Germline CDR1 SGHRS, CDR2 YFSETQ. The trim removed 2 bases at V and 4 bases at J, leaving 3 bases unmatched. The CDR3 has 14 amino acids. In DNA form, the CDR3 reads TGCGCCAGCAGCTTAGACAGGGCCGGAAACACCATATATTTT. This sequence encodes CASSLDRAGNTIYF.

A word on this clone: A much bigger clone sits one base away, suggesting this may be a read error. The V and J genes are TRBV2 and TRBJ1-1, with 7 bases aligning to TRBD1. J lost 4 bases, V lost 6 bases, and 2 bases had no gene match. CDR1 and CDR2 from the germline V gene are SNHLY and FYNNEI. The CDR3 length is 12 residues. The CDR3 loop reads CASSSGGTEAFF. The CDR3 nucleotides read TGTGCCAGCAGCTCAGGGGGCACTGAAGCTTTCTTT. Based on the CDR3 plus reference TRBV2 and TRBJ1-1, the full variable domain is EPEVTQTPSHQVTQMGQEVILRCVPISNHLYFYWYRQILGQKVEFLVSFYNNEISEKSEIFDDQFSVERPDGSNFTLKIRSTKLEDSAMYFCASSSGGTEAFFGQGTRLTVV.